The rows below give T cell receptor beta chains drawn from one sample of a study of spatial heterogeneity in lung cancer. MiXCR, applied by TCRdb to the 5' RACE reads, yields one record per CDR3 protein. The sample records about 70,000 distinct CDR3 sequences, about 8.2% being singletons. Material: PBMCs, obtained at follow-up. The source of these receptors is a female donor with early-stage non-small cell lung cancer. CDR3s include the opening cysteine and the closing phenylalanine or tryptophan. The D gene is left open where the match is weak. Size is stated for part of the rows, as once, few or many counts, or as a class when the clone is expanded.

J gene | V gene | clone size | D gene | CDR3 protein | CDR3 DNA
TRBJ2-1 | TRBV12-3/TRBV12-4 | few | . | CASSDGSSYNEQFF | TGTGCCAGCAGCGACGGGAGCTCCTACAATGAGCAGTTCTTC
TRBJ1-2 | TRBV4-1 | many | TRBD1 | CASSRRSAPDRGKYGYTF | TGCGCCAGCAGCCGCCGTTCCGCCCCGGACAGGGGAAAATATGGCTACACCTTC
TRBJ2-7 | TRBV28 | many | . | CASSLTPLYEQYF | TGTGCCAGCAGTTTGACCCCCCTCTACGAGCAGTACTTC
TRBJ2-6 | TRBV20-1 | many | . | CSARDTGGLSGANVLTF | TGCAGTGCTAGAGACACAGGAGGCCTCTCTGGGGCCAACGTCCTGACTTTC
TRBJ2-7 | TRBV3-1 | many | . | CASSQAPGLNYEQYF | TGTGCCAGCAGCCAAGCCCCTGGACTCAACTACGAGCAGTACTTC
TRBJ2-1 | TRBV7-9 | few | . | CASSFFGGRQFF | TGTGCCAGCAGCTTTTTTGGGGGCAGGCAGTTCTTC
TRBJ2-5 | TRBV29-1 | few | . | CSVSWGQGTQYF | TGCAGCGTTTCCTGGGGTCAGGGGACCCAGTACTTC
TRBJ2-1 | TRBV12-3/TRBV12-4 | few | TRBD2 | CASSFFPGLAGITSYNEQFF | TGTGCCAGCAGTTTTTTCCCGGGACTAGCGGGAATTACCTCCTACAATGAGCAGTTCTTC
TRBJ2-1 | TRBV12-3/TRBV12-4 | many | TRBD1 | CASSFRTGRINEQFF | TGTGCCAGCAGTTTCCGGACAGGGCGAATCAATGAGCAGTTCTTC
TRBJ1-5 | TRBV3-1 | . | . | CASSQDYGDSNQPQHF | TGTGCCAGCAGCCAAGATTATGGGGATAGCAATCAGCCCCAGCATTTT
TRBJ2-4 | TRBV7-2 | many | . | CASSRRDSRSLAKNIQYF | TGTGCCAGCAGCCGTCGGGACTCCCGGTCTCTAGCCAAAAACATTCAGTACTTC
TRBJ2-5 | TRBV4-1 | many | TRBD2 | CASSQIHRGAGTKTQYF | TGCGCCAGCAGCCAAATTCACCGAGGAGCGGGAACGAAGACCCAGTACTTC
TRBJ2-1 | TRBV5-1 | . | TRBD2 | CASSLIGSGRVQFF | TGCGCCAGCAGCTTGATAGGTAGCGGGAGGGTTCAGTTCTTC
TRBJ1-2 | TRBV6-2/TRBV6-3 | many | . | CASSYINGYYGYTF | TGTGCCAGCAGTTATATCAACGGGTACTATGGCTACACCTTC
TRBJ2-1 | TRBV11-3 | . | TRBD2 | CASSLDSGTNNEQFF | TGTGCCAGCAGCTTAGACTCCGGGACTAACAATGAGCAGTTCTTC
TRBJ1-6 | TRBV5-1 | many | . | CASSPGSSPLHF | TGCGCCAGCAGCCCAGGGTCCTCACCCCTCCACTTT
TRBJ1-4 | TRBV29-1 | many | . | CSVEVFPGELFF | TGCAGCGTTGAAGTCTTCCCAGGAGAACTGTTTTTT
TRBJ2-2 | TRBV6-2/TRBV6-3 | few | . | CASNGRPDLATGELFF | TGTGCCAGCAACGGGCGGCCTGATTTGGCCACCGGGGAGCTGTTTTTT
TRBJ2-3 | TRBV20-1 | few | TRBD1 | CSAQGQGAYDTQYF | TGCAGTGCCCAAGGACAGGGGGCTTACGATACGCAGTATTTT
TRBJ2-5 | TRBV7-2 | many | TRBD1 | CASRENRGTQETQYF | TGTGCCAGCAGAGAAAACAGGGGGACACAAGAGACCCAGTACTTC
TRBJ2-3 | TRBV6-5 | many | TRBD2 | CASSKTSGIADTQYF | TGTGCCAGCAGTAAGACTAGCGGGATCGCAGATACGCAGTATTTT
TRBJ2-4 | TRBV28 | few | . | CASSLGGAQNIQYF | TGTGCCAGCAGTTTGGGGGGGGCCCAAAACATTCAGTACTTC
TRBJ1-3 | TRBV10-1 | many | TRBD1 | CASEHRGNTIYF | TGCGCCAGCGAGCACAGGGGGAACACCATATATTTT
TRBJ2-5 | TRBV27 | many | . | CASSFRPQETQYF | TGTGCCAGCAGTTTTCGCCCCCAAGAGACCCAGTACTTC
TRBJ1-1 | TRBV4-1 | . | . | CASSQPREELGTEAFF | TGCGCCAGCAGCCAGCCCCGGGAGGAATTGGGCACTGAAGCTTTCTTT
TRBJ2-1 | TRBV6-4 | many | TRBD1 | CASSQDRGGYNEQFF | TGTGCCAGCAGTCAGGACAGGGGAGGGTACAATGAGCAGTTCTTC
TRBJ2-3 | TRBV5-1 | few | . | CASSSGALGDTQYF | TGCGCCAGCAGCTCCGGGGCCTTGGGAGATACGCAGTATTTT
TRBJ2-7 | TRBV11-2 | . | . | CASSYPVSYEQYF | TGTGCCAGCAGCTATCCAGTCTCCTACGAGCAGTACTTC
TRBJ1-2 | TRBV13 | many | . | CASSLRNSYGYTF | TGTGCCAGCAGCTTAAGGAATAGCTATGGCTACACCTTC
TRBJ1-4 | TRBV20-1 | many | . | CSARDGDGSNEKLFF | TGCAGTGCTAGAGATGGAGACGGATCTAATGAAAAACTGTTTTTT
TRBJ2-6 | TRBV7-6 | many | TRBD1 | CASSLWGQISSGANVLTF | TGTGCCAGCAGCCTTTGGGGACAGATTAGCTCTGGGGCCAACGTCCTGACTTTC
TRBJ2-1 | TRBV20-1 | many | TRBD2 | CSAQTSGRAREQFF | TGCAGTGCTCAGACTAGCGGGAGGGCCCGAGAGCAGTTCTTC
TRBJ2-3 | TRBV5-6 | few | . | CASSPDLGYTDTQYF | TGTGCCAGCAGCCCCGACCTAGGGTACACAGATACGCAGTATTTT
TRBJ2-1 | TRBV20-1 | medium-sized | TRBD2 | CSARDPRGRGDNEQFF | TGCAGTGCTAGAGATCCCCGCGGGAGAGGGGACAATGAGCAGTTCTTC
TRBJ2-1 | TRBV27 | many | TRBD2 | CASRTAGTYNEQFF | TGTGCCAGCAGGACAGCGGGGACCTACAATGAGCAGTTCTTC
TRBJ2-7 | TRBV2 | few | . | CASSVRDSYEQYF | TGTGCCAGCAGTGTACGAGACTCCTACGAGCAGTACTTC
TRBJ2-2 | TRBV3-1 | few | . | CASSLHADRKNTGELFF | TGTGCCAGCAGCCTACACGCAGACAGGAAGAACACCGGGGAGCTGTTTTTT
TRBJ2-2 | TRBV19 | few | TRBD1 | CASSRRQGVFTGELFF | TGTGCCAGTAGTCGAAGACAGGGGGTATTCACCGGGGAGCTGTTTTTT
TRBJ2-1 | TRBV9 | . | . | CASIAGTEYNEQFF | TGTGCCAGCATCGCTGGGACGGAATACAATGAGCAGTTCTTC
TRBJ2-1 | TRBV7-8 | many | . | CASSLAPDYNEQFF | TGTGCCAGCAGCTTAGCGCCTGACTACAATGAGCAGTTCTTC
TRBJ1-3 | TRBV13 | . | TRBD1 | CASRHQGQGTGNTIYF | TGTGCCAGCAGACACCAGGGACAGGGGACTGGAAACACCATATATTTT
TRBJ2-2 | TRBV11-1 | few | . | CASNLVGDGELFF | TGTGCCAGCAACCTAGTCGGAGACGGGGAGCTGTTTTTT
TRBJ2-3 | TRBV9 | many | . | CASSETEDTQYF | TGTGCCAGCAGCGAGACAGAAGATACGCAGTATTTT
TRBJ2-3 | TRBV7-3 | many | . | CASSLLSGGPDTQYF | TGTGCCAGCAGCTTACTATCTGGGGGACCAGATACGCAGTATTTT
TRBJ1-1 | TRBV11-2 | few | . | CASSPRNTEAFF | TGTGCCAGCAGCCCCCGGAACACTGAAGCTTTCTTT
TRBJ2-7 | TRBV12-3/TRBV12-4 | few | TRBD2 | CASSLGLAGAGYEQYF | TGTGCCAGCAGCCTGGGACTAGCGGGAGCCGGGTACGAGCAGTACTTC
TRBJ2-1 | TRBV24-1 | few | TRBD1 | CATTGVVNEQFF | TGTGCCACGACAGGGGTAGTCAATGAGCAGTTCTTC
TRBJ1-3 | TRBV7-2 | many | . | CASSLADSASGNTIYF | TGTGCCAGCAGCTTAGCTGACAGTGCCTCTGGAAACACCATATATTTT
TRBJ2-2 | TRBV11-2 | few | TRBD2 | CASSSLAGPPGELFF | TGTGCCAGCAGCTCCCTAGCGGGACCCCCCGGGGAGCTGTTTTTT
TRBJ1-2 | TRBV18 | many | . | CASSPGPSTYGYTF | TGTGCCAGCTCACCGGGGCCCTCTACCTATGGCTACACCTTC
TRBJ1-4 | TRBV12-3/TRBV12-4 | many | . | CASSPGGTMNEKLFF | TGTGCCAGCAGTCCCGGCGGGACGATGAATGAAAAACTGTTTTTT
TRBJ2-1 | TRBV5-8 | . | TRBD2 | CASRRRGRGNEQFF | TGTGCCAGCAGGAGGCGCGGGAGAGGCAATGAGCAGTTCTTC
TRBJ2-1 | TRBV7-9 | . | . | CASITWDGRDGSYNEQFF | TGTGCCAGCATCACTTGGGATGGCCGGGACGGTTCCTACAATGAGCAGTTCTTC
TRBJ2-7 | TRBV5-1 | many | . | CASSFSSLDNEQYF | TGCGCCAGCAGCTTTTCCAGTCTAGACAACGAGCAGTACTTC
TRBJ1-5 | TRBV19 | many | . | CASSIFPQTLFDLGNQPQHF | TGTGCCAGTAGTATATTCCCCCAGACCCTTTTTGACTTGGGGAATCAGCCCCAGCATTTT
TRBJ2-7 | TRBV28 | . | TRBD1 | CASSSGRGLYEQYF | TGTGCCAGCAGCTCAGGCAGGGGGCTATACGAGCAGTACTTC
TRBJ2-1 | TRBV7-3 | many | TRBD1 | CASSSLRDRDNEQFF | TGTGCCAGCAGCTCACTCCGAGACAGGGACAATGAGCAGTTCTTC